This TCR beta chain was sequenced in a study of response to subunit inactivated influenza vaccine. Germline assignment: CDR1 ENHRY and CDR2 SYGVKD. The CDR3 length is 15 residues. The V end was cut by 2 bases, the J end by 5 bases, with 12 bases between. Study conclusions and caveats: Authors suggested each seasonal flu vaccination may recruit only limited numbers of new T cells.

A single record per CDR3 protein comes from TCRdb applying MiXCR to the RT-PCR reads. The profile shows approximately 530,000 distinct CDR3 sequences, 7.2% of them singletons. This clonotype was seen many times. The antigen is undetermined. This receptor was taken from a man between 50 and 70 years old who received an inactivated influenza vaccine. The sample in question was PBMCs from blood, obtained about 24 months after vaccination. V usage is TRBV10-3 and J usage is TRBJ2-2; weak D call: TRBD1 (7 bases). The DNA for the CDR3 is TGTGCCATCAGTGAGGGACAGGAGGGAACCGGGGAGCTGTTTTTT. Protein: CAISEGQEGTGELFF.